This is a list of T cell receptor beta chains from one sample in a study of post-analysis software for immune sequencing data. From the PCR reads, TCRdb called clonotypes with MiXCR, one entry per CDR3 protein. Here the sample spans about half a million distinct CDR3 sequences, under 40% being singletons. Sequencing was performed on blood. All receptors derive from a girl aged 2-17 years with multiple sclerosis. Both conserved end residues are part of each CDR3. A D gene is named only where the DNA matches it firmly. The listing skips clone size in some rows; elsewhere it reads once, few, many or a size class.

TRBJ2-1 TRBV9 TRBD2 few TGTGCCAGCAGCGTAGGGATAGCGGGGGCCCGCTACAATGAGCAGTTCTTC CASSVGIAGARYNEQFF
TRBJ1-1 TRBV18 - few TGTGCCAGCTCACCGGGAGGACAGACTGAAGCTTTCTTT CASSPGGQTEAFF
TRBJ2-5 TRBV9 TRBD2 - TGTGCCAGCAGCGTAGGAGCTAGCGGAGAGACCCAGTACTTC CASSVGASGETQYF
TRBJ2-7 TRBV12-3/TRBV12-4 TRBD1 - TGTGCCAGCAGTTTATACAGGGGGCGCTTGTACTTC CASSLYRGRLYF
TRBJ2-1 TRBV5-1 - - TGCGCCAGCAGCCCCGATCCAGCCGGGCAGTTCTTC CASSPDPAGQFF
TRBJ1-5 TRBV18 - - TGTGCCAGCTCACCAAATTCCCAGCCCCAGCATTTT CASSPNSQPQHF
TRBJ1-3 TRBV7-9 - - TGTGCCGGCCAACAAGAAAACACCGTATATTTT CAGQQENTVYF
TRBJ1-5 TRBV6-6 - few TGTGCCAGCACCGGCGGCAATCAGCCCCAGCATTTT CASTGGNQPQHF
TRBJ2-2 TRBV6-1 - once TGTGCCAGCAGTGGTGGATTATCCGTCGGGGAGCTGTTTTTT CASSGGLSVGELFF
TRBJ2-3 TRBV24-1 - - TGTGCCACCAGTGACCGCCCAACAGGGGGGGCGGATACGCAGTATTTT CATSDRPTGGADTQYF
TRBJ2-4 TRBV7-9 - - TGTGCCAGCAGCTTAATGGGGAGGAACACTCAGTACTTC CASSLMGRNTQYF
TRBJ2-1 TRBV7-2 - few TGTGCCAGCAGCTCTTCTACAGGGTGGTCCTACAATGAGCAGTTCTTC CASSSSTGWSYNEQFF
TRBJ2-7 TRBV20-1 - - TGCAGTGCTCTCCGGGTCCCCTACGAGCAGTACTTC CSALRVPYEQYF
TRBJ1-2 TRBV5-1 TRBD1 - TGCGCCAGCAGCGGCTGGGACAGCAACTATGGCTACACCTTC CASSGWDSNYGYTF
TRBJ1-6 TRBV5-5 TRBD1 - TGTGCCAGCAGCTCGTACAGGGGCGCTTATAATTCACCCCTCCACTTT CASSSYRGAYNSPLHF
TRBJ2-1 TRBV20-1 - once TGCAGTGCTCATTGGTATGGGCAGTTCTTC CSAHWYGQFF
TRBJ2-5 TRBV10-2 - few TGCGCCAGCAGTGAGGATACGAAGACCCAGTACTTC CASSEDTKTQYF
TRBJ2-7 TRBV4-1 - few TGCGCCAGCAGCCAAGGGGCAACTACGAGCTCCTACGAGCAGTACTTC CASSQGATTSSYEQYF
TRBJ1-1 TRBV27 TRBD1 - TGTGCCAGCAGTACCCCGTCGACAGGGTTCGGTCCAGCTTTCTTT CASSTPSTGFGPAFF
TRBJ2-7 TRBV20-1 TRBD1 - TGCAGTGCACCGGCGAGGACAGGGTTTGGCGAGCAGTACTTC CSAPARTGFGEQYF
TRBJ2-1 TRBV5-6 TRBD1 few TGTGCCAGCAGCCCGGCGGACCGGGACAGAAAAGGGCAGTTCTTC CASSPADRDRKGQFF
TRBJ2-3 TRBV4-1 - few TGCGCCAGCAGCCAAGAATCTAGCACAGATACGCAGTATTTT CASSQESSTDTQYF
TRBJ2-6 TRBV2 - many TGTGCCAGCAGTCCAGTAAGAGGGGCCAACGTCCTGACTTTC CASSPVRGANVLTF
TRBJ2-5 TRBV7-2 - - TGTGCCAGCAGCTTAGTCTCAGAGGAGACCCAGTACTTC CASSLVSEETQYF
TRBJ2-5 TRBV6-1 TRBD2 - TGTGCCAGCAGCCACTACGGGGGGGGTCAATCGTCCCAGTACTTC CASSHYGGGQSSQYF
TRBJ2-5 TRBV7-9 TRBD2 - TGTGCCGGTCAGCGGGGGGGCCGTGAGACCCAGTACTTC CAGQRGGRETQYF
TRBJ1-2 TRBV6-1 TRBD1 - TGTGCCAGCAGTGCCGCGACAGGGTCGGTCTATGGCTACACCTTC CASSAATGSVYGYTF
TRBJ2-1 TRBV6-5 TRBD2 - TGTGCCAGCAGGGCATTAGCGGGGGCCGGGAATGAGCAGTTCTTC CASRALAGAGNEQFF
TRBJ1-2 TRBV6-2/TRBV6-3 TRBD1 - TGTGCCAGCAGTACTGACAGGGCCAGCTATGGCTACACCTTC CASSTDRASYGYTF
TRBJ2-3 TRBV20-1 - - TGCAGTGCCGTGGCGGGCCCCTCTGCAGATACGCAGTATTTT CSAVAGPSADTQYF
TRBJ2-4 TRBV7-2 - - TGTGCCAGCAGCCGCCCCCCTGGCAGGGACCTAGCCAAAAACATTCAGTACTTC CASSRPPGRDLAKNIQYF
TRBJ1-6 TRBV5-1 TRBD1 - TGCGCCAGCAGCTTGCAGGACAGGGGAAATTCACCCCTCCACTTT CASSLQDRGNSPLHF
TRBJ2-6 TRBV29-1 - - TGCAGCGTTGAAGAAGGGGGAGGGGCCGACGTCCTGACTTTC CSVEEGGGADVLTF
TRBJ1-1 TRBV7-9 - few TGTGCCAGCAGCAACTCAGGGTCGCGCCGTCCTGCTGCTGAAGCTTTCTTT CASSNSGSRRPAAEAFF
TRBJ2-7 TRBV5-1 TRBD1 - TGCGCCAGCAGTTCTAGGACAGGGGCCTACGAGCAGTACTTC CASSSRTGAYEQYF
TRBJ1-2 TRBV12-3/TRBV12-4 - few TGTGCCAGCAGTTTGAAGGCTAACTATGGCTACACCTTC CASSLKANYGYTF
TRBJ1-6 TRBV4-2 - - TGTGCCAGCAGCCAAGATAATCGGGGGTCCTATAATTCACCCCTCCACTTT CASSQDNRGSYNSPLHF
TRBJ1-5 TRBV5-8 - few TGTGCCAGCAGCGAGGTTCGGGCCCACAGAGAAGCCCAGCATTTT CASSEVRAHREAQHF
TRBJ1-2 TRBV5-1 - - TGCGCCAGCACCCCGGGCAGGGCGAGAAATGGCTACACCTTC CASTPGRARNGYTF
TRBJ2-5 TRBV5-1 TRBD1 - TGCGCCAGCAGCTGGGGGACAGTCCAAGAGACCCAGTACTTC CASSWGTVQETQYF
TRBJ2-1 TRBV29-1 TRBD2 - TGCAGCGCCGGACTAGCGAGGTATGGGAATGAGCAGTTCTTC CSAGLARYGNEQFF
TRBJ2-3 TRBV3-1 TRBD1 few TGTGCCAGCGGACAGGACACAGATACGCAGTATTTT CASGQDTDTQYF
TRBJ2-3 TRBV5-1 - - TGCGCCAGCACCTGGGGAAGGGCCGGGCCCACAGATACGCAGTATTTT CASTWGRAGPTDTQYF
TRBJ2-7 TRBV3-1 - few TGTGCCAGCAGCCAAGATCGCGAGCAGTACTTC CASSQDREQYF
TRBJ2-5 TRBV5-1 - - TGCGCCAGCAGCTTGGCGGACCCCCGAAAGTACAATGAGCAGTACTTC CASSLADPRKYNEQYF